This T cell receptor beta chain was retrieved from a study of glioma-infiltrating T cells. General study results and limits: Tissue-blood divergence was below expectation in non-neoplastic patients, above in gliomas. CDR3 overlap between tissue and blood was very small.

This clonotype was detected ten times or more. Its antigen is undetermined. TCR alpha and beta CDR3 regions were amplified from RNA using iRepertoire nested multiplex PCR. TCRdb analysed the multiplex PCR reads with MiXCR anew, one entry per CDR3 protein. Here the sample spans more than 90,000 distinct CDR3 sequences, approximately 39% being singletons. The specimen was glioma tissue, nonneoplastic brain tissue, or PBMCs (not recorded which). This sequence originates from a human donor with low-grade glioma or glioblastoma, undergoing nonglioma brain surgery, or in good health (not recorded which).

CDR3 nucleotides: TGTGCCAGCTCACCGTCGGAGGGCCGGATCGAGCAGTACTTC. This encodes CASSPSEGRIEQYF. This rearrangement joins TRBV18 to TRBJ2-7; TRBD2 might be the D (6 bases). The CDR3 has 14 amino acids. Trimming left V 3 bases short and J 6 bases short, with 15 bases between. Per the germline V gene, CDR1 is KGHSH and CDR2 is LQKENI.